A single sample gave rise to the 5 T cell receptor beta chains below, sequenced in a study of metastatic and nonmetastatic thyroid tumors. TCRdb re-processed the PCR reads through MiXCR. The sample carries 32,000 or so clones, approximately 17% recorded once. Thyroid surgery was preceded by no treatment in any patient. Material for sequencing was blood. The receptor set was obtained from a male donor with papillary thyroid cancer or a benign thyroid nodule (not recorded which). Some clones in this sample may be carry-over from other donors' samples.

Many counts were recorded for this clone. This could be a read error, since a much larger clone is one nucleotide away. Here the CDR3 reads CASAKAGSSEQYF. As DNA, the CDR3 is TGTGCCAGCGCGAAGGCAGGGTCAAGCGAGCAGTACTTC. The V call is TRBV6-1, the J call TRBJ2-7, with a tentative D call TRBD1 (5 bases). Germline V gene lookup returns CDR1 MNHNS and CDR2 SASEGT. V was cut by 8 bases and J by 6 bases, with 17 bases left in between. CDR3 length equals 13 residues.

This clone was counted many times. The chain has TRBV6-4 and TRBJ1-2; D is ambiguous. Germline assignment: CDR1 MRHNA and CDR2 SNTAGT. CDR3 length: 13 amino acids. Trimming cost V 2 bases and J 4 bases, with 8 bases left between them. The CDR3 region is CASSDGDSYGYTF. The CDR3 coding sequence is TGTGCCAGCAGTGACGGTGATTCCTATGGCTACACCTTC.

This clone turned up a few times. A read error may account for a junction end that differs from germline. The chain recombines TRBV19 with TRBJ2-1; D uncertain. Germline CDR1 LNHDA, CDR2 SQIVND (reference sequence). The CDR3 has 13 amino acids. The CDR3 nucleotides read TGTGCCAGTAGTATTGGACCCTACGATGAGCAGTTCTTC. It encodes CASSIGPYDEQFF. The variable domain in full, completed from reference TRBV19 and TRBJ2-1, reads DGGITQSPKYLFRKEGQNVTLSCEQNLNHDAMYWYRQDPGQGLRLIYYSQIVNDFQKGDIAEGYSVSREKKESFPLTVTSAQKNPTAFYLCASSIGPYDEQFFGPGTRLTVL.

This clone was detected ten times or more. The rearrangement joins TRBV11-1 to TRBJ2-6, with a tentative D call TRBD1 (5 bases). V gave up 4 bases and J gave up 1 base, with 20 bases separating them. This CDR3 is built from 19 residues. Germline CDR1 SGHAT, CDR2 FQDESV (reference sequence). The CDR3 DNA is TGTGCCAGCAGCTCAACCCTCAGTGACAGTTCGTCTGGGGCCAACGTCCTGACTTTC. As protein: CASSSTLSDSSSGANVLTF.

This clone has ten or more counts. The rearrangement joins TRBV7-8 to TRBJ2-3, with 7 bases matching TRBD2. J lost 6 bases, V lost 3 bases, and 15 bases had no gene match. Germline V gene sequence: CDR1 SGHVS, CDR2 FQNEAQ. CDR3 size: 17 residues. CDR3 nucleotides: TGTGCCAGCAGCTTTCCCCCCGGGCTAGCGGAAAAGGATACGCAGTATTTT. Protein sequence: CASSFPPGLAEKDTQYF. Full variable domain (rest looked up from reference TRBV7-8 and TRBJ2-3): GAGVSQSPRYKVAKRGQDVALRCDPISGHVSLFWYQQALGQGPEFLTYFQNEAQLDKSGLPSDRFFAERPEGSVSTLKIQRTQQEDSAVYLCASSFPPGLAEKDTQYFGPGTRLTVL.